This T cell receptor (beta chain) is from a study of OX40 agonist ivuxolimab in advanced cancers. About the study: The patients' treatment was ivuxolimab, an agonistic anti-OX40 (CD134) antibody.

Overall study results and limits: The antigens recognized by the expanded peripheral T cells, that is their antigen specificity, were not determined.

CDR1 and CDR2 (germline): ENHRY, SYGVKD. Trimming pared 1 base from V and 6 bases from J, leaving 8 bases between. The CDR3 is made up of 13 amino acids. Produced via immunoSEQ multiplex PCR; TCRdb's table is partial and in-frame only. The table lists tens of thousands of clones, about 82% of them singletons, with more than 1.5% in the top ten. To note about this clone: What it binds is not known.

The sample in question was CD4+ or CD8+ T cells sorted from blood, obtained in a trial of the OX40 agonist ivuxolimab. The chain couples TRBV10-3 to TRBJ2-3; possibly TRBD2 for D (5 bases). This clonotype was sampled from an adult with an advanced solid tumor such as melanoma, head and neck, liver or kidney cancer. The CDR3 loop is CAISEFDYDTQYF. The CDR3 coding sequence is TGTGCCATCAGTGAGTTCGACTACGATACGCAGTATTTT.